One T cell receptor (beta chain) is described in this entry. The target antigen is unknown. V was clipped by 2 bases and J by 10 bases, with 15 bases between them. This CDR3 region has 14 residues. The germline gives CDR1 MNHEY, CDR2 SMNVEV (reference sequence). This sample was included in a study of T cell repertoires in cytomegalovirus infection. TCRdb re-called the reads with MiXCR, one entry per CDR3 protein. The sample comprises 750,000 to 900,000 distinct CDR3 sequences, roughly 28% of which are singletons, and around 14% rests with the top ten. This receptor was obtained from a human donor in good health (CMV status not recorded). Some clones in this sample may be carry-over from other donors' samples. The gene calls are TRBV27 and TRBJ2-1, with D perhaps TRBD1 (5 bases). The source material was cultured CD8+ T cells from PBMCs, sampled from culture after CMV antigen stimulation. CDR3 sequence: CASSLGIRVQEQFF. CDR3 DNA sequence: TGTGCCAGCAGTTTAGGTATCAGGGTCCAGGAGCAGTTCTTC.